A selection of T cell receptor beta chains follows, all from one sample in a study of blood T cells in healthy people across ages. MiXCR, applied by TCRdb to the 5' RACE reads, yields one record per CDR3 protein. This table holds some 900,000 distinct CDR3 sequences, roughly 26% found once. Sequences were obtained from blood. These receptors came from a woman older than 75 in good health. Each CDR3 is given with its conserved first and last residue. The D gene is left open where the match is weak. Some rows have no size entry. The others give once, few or many, or a class for an expanded clone.

>NA|TRBJ2-7|TRBV5-1|NA
TGCGCCAGCAGCTCTACACTCCATAGCGATTCCTACGAGCAGTACTTC
CASSSTLHSDSYEQYF
>NA|TRBJ2-7|TRBV4-2|few
TGTGCCAGCAGCCAAATTCCTTATTTAGAGCAGTACTTC
CASSQIPYLEQYF
>NA|TRBJ1-2|TRBV7-9|many
TGTGCCAGCAGCTCCGAAAGGAGTCAGGGCTACACCTTC
CASSSERSQGYTF
>NA|TRBJ1-5|TRBV5-1|NA
TGCGCCAGCAGCTGGGCAGGAGACAATCAGCCCCAGCATTTT
CASSWAGDNQPQHF
>NA|TRBJ2-7|TRBV4-3|NA
TGCGCCAGCAGCCAAGCTCTAATCTACTACGAGCAGTACTTC
CASSQALIYYEQYF
>NA|TRBJ2-1|TRBV4-2|few
TGTGCCAGCAGCCAAGGTCGCGGAGTAGGGTACAATGAGCAGTTCTTC
CASSQGRGVGYNEQFF
>TRBD1|TRBJ1-3|TRBV28|few
TGTGCCAGCAGTTTAACAGGGGGCAGTGGAAACACCATATATTTT
CASSLTGGSGNTIYF
>TRBD2|TRBJ2-2|TRBV12-3/TRBV12-4|NA
TGTGCCAGCAGTTTAGGGCGCCCTAGCGGGGGGGCCGGGGAGCTGTTTTTT
CASSLGRPSGGAGELFF
>NA|TRBJ1-2|TRBV12-3/TRBV12-4|many
TGTGCCAGCAGTCGACAGCCCCCATATGGCTACACCTTC
CASSRQPPYGYTF
>NA|TRBJ2-1|TRBV6-1|NA
TGTGCCAGCAGTGAATTCAATGCAGGCTCCCACAATGAGCAGTTCTTC
CASSEFNAGSHNEQFF
>TRBD1|TRBJ2-4|TRBV24-1|many
TGTGCCACCAGTGATTCGACAGGGAGAGCCAAAAACATTCAGTACTTC
CATSDSTGRAKNIQYF
>NA|TRBJ2-7|TRBV6-1|NA
TGTGCCAGCAGTAAAAATGACAAGATTGAGCAGTACTTC
CASSKNDKIEQYF
>NA|TRBJ2-5|TRBV24-1|many
TGTGCCACCAGTGATTATCCAGAAGAGACCCAGTACTTC
CATSDYPEETQYF
>NA|TRBJ2-7|TRBV27|few
TGTGCCAGCAGTTTATCGGGGTGGCGGGCCGAGCAGTACTTC
CASSLSGWRAEQYF
>NA|TRBJ1-4|TRBV18|NA
TGTGCCAGCTCACAGGGTTCAACTAATGAAAAACTGTTTTTT
CASSQGSTNEKLFF
>NA|TRBJ2-6|TRBV2|few
TGTGCCAGTGAAGGTGCGAGGGCGGGGGCCAACGTCCTGACTTTC
CASEGARAGANVLTF
>NA|TRBJ1-5|TRBV6-5|many
TGTGCCAGCAGTTTCTCGACACGGGGAGAGTGGCGAAATCAGCCCCAGCATTTT
CASSFSTRGEWRNQPQHF
>NA|TRBJ1-2|TRBV3-1|NA
TGTGCCAGCAGCTACCTCCAGGGTCACGGCTACACCTTC
CASSYLQGHGYTF
>TRBD2|TRBJ2-5|TRBV6-2/TRBV6-3|many
TGTGCCAGCAGTCACACTAGCGCCCAAGAGACCCAGTACTTC
CASSHTSAQETQYF
>NA|TRBJ1-4|TRBV6-6|NA
TGTGCCAGCAGTTTACGGGGGCCTGAAAAACTGTTTTTT
CASSLRGPEKLFF
>TRBD2|TRBJ2-7|TRBV3-1|few
TGTGCCAGCAGCCAAACCGCGGCTAGCGGTGGCTACGAGCAGTACTTC
CASSQTAASGGYEQYF
>NA|TRBJ1-5|TRBV6-6|few
TGTGCCAGCAGTTACGGGCGGTCAGATAGCAATCAGCCCCAGCATTTT
CASSYGRSDSNQPQHF
>NA|TRBJ2-2|TRBV12-3/TRBV12-4|NA
TGTGCCAGCAGTCTGTCTAGGACTACTGGGGAGCTGTTTTTT
CASSLSRTTGELFF
>NA|TRBJ2-5|TRBV5-1|NA
TGCGCCAGCAGCTTGGAAGGGGTCACCCAAGAGACCCAGTACTTC
CASSLEGVTQETQYF